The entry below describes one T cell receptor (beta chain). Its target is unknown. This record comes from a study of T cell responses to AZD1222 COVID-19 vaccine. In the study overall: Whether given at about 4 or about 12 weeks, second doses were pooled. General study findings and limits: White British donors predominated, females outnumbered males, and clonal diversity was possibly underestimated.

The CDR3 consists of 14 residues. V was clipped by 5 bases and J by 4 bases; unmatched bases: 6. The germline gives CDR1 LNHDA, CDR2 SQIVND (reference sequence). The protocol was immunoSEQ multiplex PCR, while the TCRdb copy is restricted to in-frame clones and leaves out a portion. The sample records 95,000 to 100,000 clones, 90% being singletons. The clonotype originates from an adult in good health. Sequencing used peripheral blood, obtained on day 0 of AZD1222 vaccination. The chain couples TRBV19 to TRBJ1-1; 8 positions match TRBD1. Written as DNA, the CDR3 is TGTGCCAGTAGTTCGGACAGGGATCCCACTGAAGCTTTCTTT. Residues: CASSSDRDPTEAFF.